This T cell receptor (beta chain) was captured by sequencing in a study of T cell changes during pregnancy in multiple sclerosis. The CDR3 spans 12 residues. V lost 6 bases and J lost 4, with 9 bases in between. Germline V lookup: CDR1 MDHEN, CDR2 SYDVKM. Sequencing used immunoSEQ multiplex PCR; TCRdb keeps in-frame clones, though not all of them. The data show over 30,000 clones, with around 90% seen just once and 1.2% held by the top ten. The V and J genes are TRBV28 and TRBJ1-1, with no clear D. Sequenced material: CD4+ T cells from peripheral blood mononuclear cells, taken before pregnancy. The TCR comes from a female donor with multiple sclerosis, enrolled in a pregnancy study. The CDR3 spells CASSLLLTEAFF. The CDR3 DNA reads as TGTGCCAGCAGCTTGCTACTCACTGAAGCTTTCTTT.